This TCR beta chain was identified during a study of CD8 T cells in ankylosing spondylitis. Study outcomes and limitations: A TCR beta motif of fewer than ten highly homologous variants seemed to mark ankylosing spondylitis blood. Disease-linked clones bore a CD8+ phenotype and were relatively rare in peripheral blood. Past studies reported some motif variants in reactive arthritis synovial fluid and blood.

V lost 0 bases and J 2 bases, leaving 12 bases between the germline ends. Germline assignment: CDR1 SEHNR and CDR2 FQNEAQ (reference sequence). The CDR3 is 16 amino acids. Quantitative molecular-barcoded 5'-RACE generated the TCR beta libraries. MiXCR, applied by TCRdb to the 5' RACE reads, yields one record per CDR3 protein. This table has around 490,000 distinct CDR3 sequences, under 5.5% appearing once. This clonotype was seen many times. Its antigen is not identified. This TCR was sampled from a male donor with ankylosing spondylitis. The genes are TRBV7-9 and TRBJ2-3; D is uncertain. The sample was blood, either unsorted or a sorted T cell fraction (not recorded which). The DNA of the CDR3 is TGTGCCAGCAGCTTAGCGCCGGTAAAGTACACAGATACGCAGTATTTT. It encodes CASSLAPVKYTDTQYF.